This record concerns one T cell receptor beta chain sequence. Its antigen is currently not known. Receptor libraries were prepared by the immunoSEQ multiplex PCR assay. For the multiplex PCR, a mixture combining 60 forward primers for TCR Vbeta segments and 13 reverse primers for TCR Jbeta segments was used. The CDR3 region of rearranged TCR beta genes was amplified from genomic DNA with a multiplex PCR assay. The amplified TCR beta libraries were sequenced on the Illumina HiSeq System as 87-base-pair reads. Turning to the authors' computational methods: A later analysis tallied 75 million to 85 million unique TCR beta chains across the 610 or so repertoires, and roughly 11 million of those chains were shared by two or more donors. A nearest-neighbor algorithm error-corrected the raw reads and collapsed the reads into unique sequences, merging closely related sequences to remove PCR and sequencing errors. Alignment of CDR3 sequences to IMGT reference sequences was used to assign V, D and J gene segments. For a sequence to be retained, a match of at least six nucleotides was required to both a V gene segment and a J gene segment. A rearrangement counted as productive if the CDR3 had no stop codons and remained in frame with V and J, and every other rearrangement counted as non-productive. Following IMGT convention, CDR3 was defined as the stretch from the second conserved V-encoded cysteine to the conserved J-encoded phenylalanine. In an earlier analysis of some 550 of the donors, sequences lacking an unambiguous match to a single V gene segment were excluded. An earlier analysis of around 600 of the donors classified V segments as functional when productive rearrangements were above 56.7% and as segregating when the standard deviation between donors was above 5%. To diagnose cytomegalovirus status from the catalog of TCR beta chain sequences, a statistical classification framework was built. In a later analysis, V and J genes were assigned by comparing TCR nucleotide sequences against IMGT/GENE-DB human TR gene sequences. In a later analysis, CDR3 sequences and most-parsimonious VDJ recombination scenarios were assigned using the TCRdist pipeline. A later analysis defined each TCR beta chain by its CDR3 amino acid sequence plus V-gene family, and excluded reads lacking a unique V-gene family. In a later analysis, nearly 600 highly shared, low-generation-probability nucleotide sequences were removed to address suspected cross-contamination and a sequencing artifact. For each public chain, a later analysis derived a clonal expansion index from normalized ranks of inferred template counts within each repertoire. In a later analysis, generation probabilities were computed using a VDJ recombination model fitted to out-of-frame rearrangements, and the results were checked against IGoR. In a later analysis, TCR-TCR, TCR-HLA and TCR-CMV co-occurrence was scored with hypergeometric tests, and a repertoire-size bias correction was applied to TCR pairs. To estimate false discovery rates, a later analysis permuted the HLA or CMV assignments 20 times. In a later analysis, co-occurring TCRs were grouped using DBSCAN, and TCRdist sequence similarity was added for clustering within HLA-allele-positive subsets. Co-occurrence clustering excluded repertoires with fewer than 30,000 or more than 120,000 public chains, plus five with anomalous nucleotide sharing. The table was pulled from immuneACCESS by TCRdb, which kept in-frame rearrangements only. Such tables lose some clones; where checked, under half of the loss comes from unresolved V genes, and the rest has no known cause. V and J calls and clone size are copied from that table; D and trimming were computed from the DNA. The sample's table covers about 54,000 clones. The ten largest clones represent 6% to 7.5% of the sample.

The data belong to a study of cytomegalovirus exposure and HLA in healthy donors (dated by TCRdb to about 2017). In the study overall: In an earlier analysis of around 540 of the donors, approximately 300 Gb of sequence data and 117 million unique TCR beta sequences from roughly 200 million T cells were reported. Typing coverage differed by locus: A, B, C, DRB1 and DQB1 were typed in roughly 620-630 donors, DQA1 in 522, DPA1 in some 600, and DPB1 in 450 to 490. In the later analysis, no new phenotypic data were used to find candidate immune exposures; instead, reliance was placed on TCR beta sequences and their occurrence across donors. The aim of the study was to test whether cataloging public T cell receptors could identify signatures of past pathogen exposure. An early release that covered around 590 HLA-typed donors contained approximately 320 gigabases of sequencing data and about 93 million unique TCR sequences. Using immunosequencing, the study profiled T cell repertoires from some 670 subjects and related those repertoires to cytomegalovirus serostatus. Donor age, sex, ethnicity and CMV serostatus were collected together with the repertoire data. A later analysis re-analyzed previously published TCR beta repertoires from 660 or so donors and added high-resolution HLA genotyping to study TCR occurrence patterns. Of the 300 to 500 genotyped donors, 65% to 90% were placed in the genetic ancestry cluster associated with self-reported Caucasian donors. An earlier analysis of a few hundred of the donors applied high-throughput TCR beta sequencing to assess whether each TCR beta V gene segment acted as functional or pseudogenic. Class I and class II HLA loci were covered by the typing at four-digit resolution. Five DR-DQ haplotypes were treated as single units for association and clustering because of strong linkage in the cohort. Along with the roughly 700-subject first cohort, a separate validation cohort of over a hundred different subjects was used. Genome-wide SNP genotypes for about 60% of the roughly 700 donors were used in a later genetic analysis, which treated that subset as a discovery cohort. Every discovery cohort repertoire had been produced on one sequencing platform. On average, about 240,000 unique TCR beta nucleotide sequences were sequenced per donor among about 400 genotyped donors of the cohort, with roughly 19% of those sequences being non-productive. The study combined high-throughput TCR immunosequencing, statistical association of individual TCRs with disease status, and machine learning to predict cytomegalovirus infection status. Findings and caveats that apply to the study as a whole: Most CMV-associated TCR beta chains appeared to be HLA-restricted in a later analysis, and the HLA associations seemed to be driven largely by CMV exposure. Compared with equally common non-associated chains, HLA-associated TCR beta chains in a later analysis were more clonally expanded and had lower generation probabilities. A later analysis reported that several top co-occurrence clusters appeared linked to parvovirus B19, influenza, CMV and Epstein-Barr virus. A group of highly shared sequence variants was considered likely to be a technical artifact of the sequencing pipeline. Compared with the roughly 670-donor mean, donors in an Asian-associated ancestry cluster had fewer N-insertions in productive TCRs, according to a later genetic analysis. The authors suggested that the approach could potentially be extended to other disease states and immunological phenotypes. A later analysis found that TCR association rates varied across HLA loci, with DRB1 alleles showing the most associated TCRs and HLA-C alleles the fewest. Because HLA typing was unavailable for some donors at each locus, only the typed subset was used in association tests. Correlated functional status among segregating V segments might reflect linkage disequilibrium, but an unknown experimental factor could not be ruled out. In this cohort, only TCR beta chains were sequenced, and detectable features were limited by the absence of alpha or paired-chain data. In vitro tests confirmed that a few of the cytomegalovirus-associated TCR beta chains recognize cytomegalovirus antigens. A further reported finding was that TCR beta sequences accurately predicted the HLA-A and HLA-B alleles for most subjects in the first cohort. An association between a missense DCLRE1C variant and V-gene and J-gene trimming of TCR beta chains was found in a later genetic analysis and replicated in an independent cohort. Assigning TCR associations to individual alleles was difficult when HLA alleles, especially DR and DQ, strongly co-occurred. A later analysis associated about 17,000 TCR beta sequences with specific HLA alleles at a false discovery rate of 0.05. Some IMGT-functional V segments, including TRBV6-2 and TRBV6-3, could not be told apart with the 87-base-pair reads, so those segments were excluded. Across donors, most TCR sequences were observed very rarely, whereas some public TCRs were present in many individuals. Presence/absence analyses assumed roughly uniform sequencing depth across donors, an assumption that may not hold. In an earlier analysis of around 500 of the donors, most TCR beta V segments appeared in productive rearrangements about 90% or about 30% of the time, broadly matching IMGT annotations. The only immune exposure information available for the cohort was CMV serostatus. The classifier was reported to diagnose cytomegalovirus status with high specificity and sensitivity in both the original and validation cohorts. The earlier analysis of fewer than 750 of the donors excluded some 15 rarely observed V segments, including chromosome 9 orphons, because counts were too low. In the study, about 150 TCR beta chains were listed as associated with cytomegalovirus.

From the cysteine up to the phenylalanine, the CDR3 has a length of 11 residues. The sequence is cut down to CDR3 DNA, 33 bases in frame from base 1. The trim is 8 bases for V and 7 bases for J, with a gap of 14 bases between the germline ends. CDR1 and CDR2, per the germline V gene (reference sequence), are GTSNPN and SVGIG. The cohort was made up of hundreds of healthy bone marrow donors. All cohort members were sampled while nominally healthy, although unrecorded immune exposures were likely present. The donor was CMV seronegative and belonged to the group of 352 seronegative cohort members. A peripheral blood sample was collected from each donor, and TCR beta sequencing was performed on peripheral blood mononuclear cells. The Qiagen DNeasy Blood Extraction Kit was used to extract genomic DNA from the blood cell samples.

This sequence uses TRBV30 and TRBJ1-1; the D gene is perhaps TRBD1, on 5 matching bases. The receptor's source is a woman in her forties in good health and CMV-seronegative. Sample: PBMCs. This receptor carries the CDR3 CARTRGLEAFF. The bases read TGTGCCCGTACAAGGGGCCTTGAAGCTTTCTTT.